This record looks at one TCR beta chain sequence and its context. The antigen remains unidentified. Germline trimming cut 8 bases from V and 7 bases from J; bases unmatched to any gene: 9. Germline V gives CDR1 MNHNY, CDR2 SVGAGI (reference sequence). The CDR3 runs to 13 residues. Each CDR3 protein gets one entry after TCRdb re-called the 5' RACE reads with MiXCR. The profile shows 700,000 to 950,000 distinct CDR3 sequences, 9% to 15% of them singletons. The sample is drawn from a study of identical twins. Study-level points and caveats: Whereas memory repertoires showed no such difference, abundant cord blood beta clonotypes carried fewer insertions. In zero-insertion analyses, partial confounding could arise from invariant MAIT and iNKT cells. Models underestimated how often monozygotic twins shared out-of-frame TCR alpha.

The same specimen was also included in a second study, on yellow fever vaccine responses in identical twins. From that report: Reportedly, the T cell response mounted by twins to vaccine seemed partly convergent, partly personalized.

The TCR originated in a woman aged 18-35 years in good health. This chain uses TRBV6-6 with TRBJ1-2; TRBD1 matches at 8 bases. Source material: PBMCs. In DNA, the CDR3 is TGTGCCAGCGGTCGGACAGGGAGCGTTGGCTACACCTTC. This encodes CASGRTGSVGYTF.